The 30 T cell receptor beta chains below all came from one sample that was sequenced in a study of cytomegalovirus exposure and HLA in healthy donors listed by TCRdb under 2017. Library preparation used the immunoSEQ multiplex PCR assay. For the multiplex PCR, a mixture combining 60 forward primers for TCR Vbeta segments and 13 reverse primers for TCR Jbeta segments was used. Held by TCRdb, this immuneACCESS table contains in-frame sequences only and omits some clones. Under half of the omission traces to an unresolved V gene where checked; the cause of the rest is unknown. In all, the sample holds fewer than 150,000 clones, and roughly 70% of those were seen once. The ten largest clones add up to about 3.4% of the sample. Sequences were obtained from PBMCs. These receptors all come from a man aged 25 to 40 in good health and CMV-seronegative.

The V call is TRBV5-6, the J call TRBJ1-2; 7 bases agree with TRBD1. The trim removed 3 bases at V and 4 bases at J, leaving 12 bases unmatched. CDR1 SGHDT and CDR2 YYEEEE come from the germline V gene. CDR3 size: 16 residues. CDR3 region: CASSWNLGQRTYGYTF. The CDR3 bases are TGTGCCAGCAGCTGGAACTTGGGACAGAGGACCTATGGCTACACCTTC.

This sequence joins TRBV6-5 and TRBJ2-3, with D possibly matching TRBD2 (7 bases). CDR3 length: 15 amino acids. With 5 bases removed from V and 2 bases from J, the gap between germline ends came to 14 bases. The germline gives CDR1 MNHEY, CDR2 SVGAGI. CDR3 in DNA: TGTGCCAGCAGTCGGACTAGGGGGAACACAGATACGCAGTATTTT. Translated, it gives CASSRTRGNTDTQYF.

The chain combines TRBV7-9 with TRBJ2-1; TRBD1 matches at 7 bases. Germline values: CDR1 SEHNR, CDR2 FQNEAQ (reference sequence). The CDR3 runs 12 residues. J was trimmed by 13 bases and V by 1 base; bases with no gene match: 4. CDR3 region: CASSLGQGDQFF. In DNA, the CDR3 is TGTGCCAGCAGCTTAGGCCAGGGGGACCAGTTCTTC.

This rearrangement joins TRBV29-1 to TRBJ1-1, with D possibly matching TRBD1 (6 bases). Trimming took 7 bases from V and 4 from J, leaving 16 bases between them. The CDR3 has 13 residues. The germline V gene has CDR1 SQVTM and CDR2 ANQGSEA. The CDR3 reads CSALRQEGTEAFF. The DNA of the CDR3 is TGCAGCGCCCTTCGACAGGAAGGCACTGAAGCTTTCTTT.

The chain recombines TRBV5-1 with TRBJ1-4; 11 bases are a match to TRBD1. Per germline, CDR1 SGHRS and CDR2 YFSETQ. The V gene end was trimmed by 5 bases and the J gene end by 9 bases; junction bases not matched to a gene: 3. The CDR3 spans 13 residues. The CDR3 sequence: CASRGQGGQKLFF. The CDR3, as DNA: TGCGCCAGCAGGGGACAGGGGGGTCAAAAACTGTTTTTT.

This clone occurred a few times. The CDR3 DNA follows: TGTGCCAGCAGCTTAGCGCTAGCGGCCAATGAGCAGTTCTTC. Translating gives CASSLALAANEQFF. The rearrangement joins TRBV7-2 to TRBJ2-1; 7 positions agree with TRBD2. The junction had 2 bases not matched to a gene; V was cut back by 0 bases and J by 6 bases. Germline V gives CDR1 SGHTA, CDR2 FQGNSA. The CDR3 consists of 14 residues.

The chain uses TRBV9 and TRBJ2-7, with 9 bases lining up with TRBD1. After removal of 0 bases from V and 0 bases from J, the junction contained 10 bases not matched to a gene. The CDR3 totals 18 residues. Germline V gives CDR1 SGDLS, CDR2 YYNGEE. The CDR3: CASSVDGSGTGSSYEQYF. The CDR3 region has the DNA TGTGCCAGCAGCGTAGACGGATCGGGGACAGGGTCCTCCTACGAGCAGTACTTC. Supplemented by reference TRBV9 and TRBJ2-7, the full variable domain reads DSGVTQTPKHLITATGQRVTLRCSPRSGDLSVYWYQQSLDQGLQFLIQYYNGEERAKGNILERFSAQQFPDLHSELNLSSLELGDSALYFCASSVDGSGTGSSYEQYFGPGTRLTVT.

The chain has TRBV5-1 and TRBJ1-5; 7 positions agree with TRBD1. The CDR3 runs 15 residues. With V trimmed by 4 bases and J by 3 bases, 7 bases remained unmatched. Per the germline V gene, CDR1 is SGHRS and CDR2 is YFSETQ. CDR3 sequence: CASSESGTVNQPQHF. CDR3 DNA: TGCGCCAGCAGCGAATCCGGGACAGTCAATCAGCCCCAGCATTTT.

This chain links TRBV7-2 with TRBJ2-1; the match to TRBD2 covers 9 bases. Germline CDR1 and CDR2: SGHTA and FQGNSA. This CDR3 comprises 16 residues. V was clipped by 5 bases and J by 7 bases; unmatched bases: 12. CDR3 loop: CASSASSGGVKNEQFF. CDR3 bases: TGTGCCAGCAGCGCGAGTAGCGGGGGCGTAAAGAATGAGCAGTTCTTC.

In its sample, this clone was seen a few times. The V and J genes are TRBV15 and TRBJ1-2; D gene unclear. Trimming pared 0 bases from V and 4 bases from J, leaving 12 bases between. The CDR3 has 15 residues. In germline, CDR1 is LNHNV, CDR2 YYDKDF (reference sequence). In nucleotides, the CDR3 is TGTGCCACCAGCAGAGACTTTGAGGAATTCTATGGCTACACCTTC. Its translation is CATSRDFEEFYGYTF.

CDR3 loop: CAWRTGTLLYEQYF. In DNA, the CDR3 is TGTGCCTGGCGAACCGGGACTCTACTCTACGAGCAGTACTTC. The rearrangement joins TRBV30 to TRBJ2-7, with D possibly being TRBD2 (6 bases). From germline, CDR1 is GTSNPN and CDR2 SVGIG (reference sequence). CDR3 length: 14 residues. V was clipped by 5 bases and J by 3 bases, with 17 bases between them.

The rearrangement links TRBV30 to TRBJ1-2; 8 bases fit TRBD1. Losses at the gene ends were 2 bases for V and 8 bases for J; bases not matched to a gene: 10. Germline CDR1 reads GTSNPN; CDR2 reads SVGIG (reference sequence). The CDR3 sequence is 14 residues long. The DNA of the CDR3 is TGTGCCTGGAGTAAACTACTACAGGGGGGCGGCTACACCTTC. Protein sequence: CAWSKLLQGGGYTF.

This sequence joins TRBV6-5 and TRBJ1-1; 7 bases map to TRBD1. The CDR3 has 15 residues. V lost 0 bases and J lost 2; bases outside the gene matches: 3. Per the germline V gene, CDR1 is MNHEY and CDR2 is SVGAGI. CDR3 coding DNA: TGTGCCAGCAGTTACTCAGGGACAGCCAACACTGAAGCTTTCTTT. Translating it yields CASSYSGTANTEAFF.

This clone was counted between two and nine times. The chain couples TRBV5-4 to TRBJ2-7; a possible D gene is TRBD2 (6 bases). This CDR3 contains 13 residues. V was trimmed by 2 bases and J by 3 bases, leaving 9 bases between them. Germline-derived CDR1 and CDR2 are SGHNT and YYREEE (reference sequence). CDR3 sequence: CASSFQEGYEQYF. CDR3 DNA sequence: TGTGCCAGCAGCTTTCAGGAGGGCTACGAGCAGTACTTC.

The chain is built from TRBV19 and TRBJ2-5; 9 bases map to TRBD2. CDR3 length: 17 residues. Germline V CDR1 and CDR2: LNHDA, SQIVND (reference sequence). Germline trimming cut 1 base from V and 2 bases from J; bases unmatched to any gene: 8. The CDR3 region has the DNA TGTGCCAGTAGTATAGGACCCCCTACTAGCGGGCAAGAGACCCAGTACTTC. It specifies CASSIGPPTSGQETQYF.

As concerns this clone: One end of the junction fails to match germline, which may point to a read error. V and J are TRBV5-1 and TRBJ2-3; 10 bases match TRBD2. The CDR3 is 16 residues long. Germline V gene sequence: CDR1 SGHRS, CDR2 YFSETQ. The CDR3: CASRLVPGLAVDTQYF. CDR3 bases: TGCGCCAGCAGATTGGTCCCAGGACTAGCGGTGGATACGCAGTATTTT.

The table lists this clone with a few counts. The chain recombines TRBV7-8 with TRBJ2-1, with 7 positions matching TRBD2. Germline values: CDR1 SGHVS, CDR2 FQNEAQ. The CDR3 length is 15 residues. The V segment lost 5 bases and the J segment 5 bases; nucleotides outside the gene matches: 9. The CDR3 reads CASSPAAGLNNEQFF. As DNA, the CDR3 is TGTGCCAGCAGCCCCGCAGCGGGACTCAACAATGAGCAGTTCTTC. Drawing the rest from reference TRBV7-8 and TRBJ2-1, the complete variable domain is GAGVSQSPRYKVAKRGQDVALRCDPISGHVSLFWYQQALGQGPEFLTYFQNEAQLDKSGLPSDRFFAERPEGSVSTLKIQRTQQEDSAVYLCASSPAAGLNNEQFFGPGTRLTVL.

This clone was observed a single time. The CDR3 is CASSLKGLRAFF. In nucleotides, the CDR3 is TGTGCCAGCAGCTTGAAGGGGCTGCGGGCTTTCTTT. J is TRBJ1-1 and V is TRBV5-4, with a weak D call TRBD1 (5 bases). Germline CDR1 and CDR2: SGHNT and YYREEE (reference sequence). The CDR3 runs 12 residues. The V end was cut by 1 base, the J end by 11 bases, with 12 bases between.

V gene TRBV7-8 combines with J gene TRBJ1-2; 7 bases agree with TRBD1. The CDR3 is made up of 14 amino acids. The V gene end was trimmed by 4 bases and the J gene end by 7 bases; junction bases not matched to a gene: 9. In germline, CDR1 is SGHVS, CDR2 FQNEAQ. The CDR3 protein is CASSSPTGLLGYTF. CDR3 DNA sequence: TGTGCCAGCAGCTCCCCGACAGGGCTTCTTGGCTACACCTTC.

In this sample, this clone turned up once. The V and J genes are TRBV7-6 and TRBJ2-7, with 7 nucleotides matching TRBD1. Looked up from germline, CDR1 is SGHVS and CDR2 is FNYEAQ. This CDR3 has 16 amino acids. Unmatched junction bases numbered 7, after V lost 2 bases and J lost 0 bases. CDR3 amino acids: CASSLRSGDSSYEQYF. CDR3 DNA sequence: TGTGCCAGCAGCTTACGGTCCGGGGACAGCTCCTACGAGCAGTACTTC.

V and J are TRBV27 and TRBJ2-1; unclear D gene. This CDR3 has 10 amino acids. The germline V gene has CDR1 MNHEY and CDR2 SMNVEV (reference sequence). V was trimmed by 5 bases and J by 7 bases, leaving 3 bases between them. The CDR3 region has the DNA TGTGCCAGCAGTACTAATGAGCAGTTCTTC. Protein: CASSTNEQFF.

The rearrangement links TRBV5-5 to TRBJ2-3; a possible D gene is TRBD1 (6 bases). Germline values: CDR1 SGHKS, CDR2 YYEKEE (reference sequence). Trimming left V 4 bases short and J 2 bases short, with 14 bases between. This CDR3 is built from 15 residues. In nucleotides, the CDR3 is TGTGCCAGCAGCCTCCGGGACACCGACACAGATACGCAGTATTTT. Residues: CASSLRDTDTDTQYF.

The chain has TRBV10-3 and TRBJ2-1; D is possibly TRBD1 (6 bases). The CDR3 extends over 14 amino acids. The V end lost 11 bases, the J end lost 4 bases, and 18 bases lay between the germline ends. Germline loops: CDR1 ENHRY, CDR2 SYGVKD. In nucleotides, the CDR3 is TGTGCCGCCGATTTGCGGACAGATTACAATGAGCAGTTCTTC. This sequence encodes CAADLRTDYNEQFF.

The rearrangement joins TRBV7-2 to TRBJ2-3, with TRBD2 matching over 10 bases. The CDR3 is 15 residues long. Germline assignment: CDR1 SGHTA and CDR2 FQGNSA. The junction had 3 bases not matched to a gene; V was cut back by 6 bases and J by 0 bases. As DNA, the CDR3 is TGTGCCAGCAGTGCACTAGCGGGAAGCACAGATACGCAGTATTTT. As protein: CASSALAGSTDTQYF.

The V gene is TRBV9, the J gene TRBJ2-3, with TRBD2 matching over 12 bases. The CDR3 totals 18 residues. V was pared by 3 bases and J by 0 bases, with 8 bases of the junction left unmatched. Germline values: CDR1 SGDLS, CDR2 YYNGEE. CDR3 DNA: TGTGCCAGCAGCGAATCTAGGACTAGCGGGATAAGCACAGATACGCAGTATTTT. This encodes CASSESRTSGISTDTQYF.

This clone was found a few times. The chain links TRBV9 to TRBJ2-3; a possible D gene is TRBD2 (6 bases). Trimming shortened V by 5 bases and J by 0 bases, and 10 bases separated the two germline ends. Germline assignment: CDR1 SGDLS and CDR2 YYNGEE. The CDR3 is 14 amino acids. The CDR3 spells CASRRGISTDTQYF. The CDR3 nucleotides read TGTGCCAGCAGGCGGGGCATAAGCACAGATACGCAGTATTTT.

The CDR3 region is CAWTGVEAGGDYEQYF. CDR3 sequence (DNA): TGTGCCTGGACTGGTGTTGAAGCGGGAGGGGATTACGAGCAGTACTTC. The gene calls are TRBV30 and TRBJ2-7; 10 positions agree with TRBD2. The CDR3 extends over 16 amino acids. Trimming cost V 4 bases and J 4 bases; bases outside gene matches: 13. Germline V CDR1 and CDR2: GTSNPN, SVGIG (reference sequence).

The rearrangement uses TRBV11-2 and TRBJ1-1, with D tentatively TRBD1 (5 bases). CDR1 SGHAT and CDR2 FQNNGV come from the germline V gene. Deletions cut 2 bases from V and 1 base from J, with 8 bases between. The CDR3 sequence is 14 residues long. The CDR3 region is CASSLSRGNTEAFF. CDR3 nucleotides: TGTGCCAGCAGCTTAAGTAGGGGGAACACTGAAGCTTTCTTT. The complete variable domain, with remaining parts taken from reference TRBV11-2 and TRBJ1-1, reads EAGVAQSPRYKIIEKRQSVAFWCNPISGHATLYWYQQILGQGPKLLIQFQNNGVVDDSQLPKDRFSAERLKGVDSTLKIQPAKLEDSAVYLCASSLSRGNTEAFFGQGTRLTVV.

This clone has more than one count but fewer than ten. This rearrangement joins TRBV7-9 to TRBJ2-1; TRBD2 matches 7 bases. Per the germline V gene, CDR1 is SEHNR and CDR2 is FQNEAQ (reference sequence). The length of the CDR3 is 14 residues. V dropped 2 bases and J dropped 7; count of bases not matched to a gene: 5. This CDR3 is CASSLSRGGNEQFF. The CDR3 DNA reads as TGTGCCAGCAGCTTATCTCGGGGAGGGAATGAGCAGTTCTTC.

The J gene is TRBJ1-4, the V gene TRBV19, with TRBD1 matching 7 bases. Per germline, CDR1 LNHDA and CDR2 SQIVND (reference sequence). The ends lost 4 bases at V and 2 bases at J; junction bases unmatched: 7. There are 16 residues in the CDR3. CDR3 DNA: TGTGCCAGTAGTACAAACCGGGACAGCACTAATGAAAAACTGTTTTTT. It encodes CASSTNRDSTNEKLFF.